Each of the 22 T cell receptor beta chains below was sequenced from the same sample in a study of technical replicates of blood from a handful of donors. The data were produced by immunoSEQ multiplex PCR, yet TCRdb's version contains in-frame clones alone and is incomplete. This sample yields tens of thousands of clones, of which 90% to 95% are seen a single time; more than 0.2% belongs to the top ten. Material for sequencing was T cells isolated from PBMCs. The source of these receptors is a human donor in good health.

As concerns this clone: The sample holds other DNA sequences that translate to the same CDR3. This chain uses TRBV7-9 with TRBJ2-7, with 7 nucleotides matching TRBD1. The V gene's germline CDR1 is SEHNR and CDR2 FQNEAQ (reference sequence). The CDR3 is 12 amino acids. The junction had 0 bases not matched to a gene; V was cut back by 3 bases and J by 4 bases. CDR3 nucleotides: TGTGCCAGCAGCTTGACAGGGTACGAGCAGTACTTC. Protein product: CASSLTGYEQYF.

V and J are TRBV28 and TRBJ1-1; TRBD1 aligns across 7 bases. CDR1 and CDR2 from the germline V gene are MDHEN and SYDVKM. The CDR3 runs 13 residues. The V and J ends lost 6 bases and 6 bases, in that order; junction bases with no gene match: 7. CDR3: CASRPDRVSEAFF. CDR3 nucleotides: TGTGCCAGCAGACCCGACAGGGTCTCTGAAGCTTTCTTT.

This chain uses TRBV7-2 with TRBJ1-5; 9 bases fit TRBD1. Losses at the gene ends were 5 bases for V and 0 bases for J; bases not matched to a gene: 5. Germline-derived CDR1 and CDR2 are SGHTA and FQGNSA. The CDR3 totals 16 residues. CDR3: CASSGQGLLSNQPQHF. The CDR3, as DNA: TGTGCCAGCAGCGGACAGGGGTTACTTAGCAATCAGCCCCAGCATTTT.

This clone was seen a single time. V and J are TRBV7-9 and TRBJ2-4, with 11 bases lining up with TRBD2. The CDR3 is 15 amino acids. CDR1 is SEHNR and CDR2 is FQNEAQ in the germline V gene (reference sequence). Trimming removed 1 base from V and 9 bases from J; junction bases left unmatched: 5. CDR3 sequence: CASSLGGTSGTIQYF. The CDR3 nucleotides are TGTGCCAGCAGCTTAGGGGGGACTAGCGGCACCATTCAGTACTTC.

The J gene is TRBJ2-7, the V gene TRBV7-6; D uncertain. Trimming took off 2 bases at V and 7 bases at J, with 6 bases between the two ends. This CDR3 region has 11 residues. Germline V gene lookup returns CDR1 SGHVS and CDR2 FNYEAQ. The CDR3 nucleotides read TGTGCCAGCAGCTTAACTACAGAGCAGTACTTC. Translated, it gives CASSLTTEQYF. The complete variable domain, with remaining parts taken from reference TRBV7-6 and TRBJ2-7, reads GAGVSQSPRYKVTKRGQDVALRCDPISGHVSLYWYRQALGQGPEFLTYFNYEAQQDKSGLPNDRFSAERPEGSISTLTIQRTEQRDSAMYRCASSLTTEQYFGPGTRLTVT.

A remark on this clone: The same CDR3 arises from other DNA sequences in this sample as well. The rearrangement links TRBV19 to TRBJ2-7, with unresolved D. CDR3 length: 13 amino acids. Germline CDR1 is LNHDA and CDR2 is SQIVND (reference sequence). Trimming left V 5 bases short and J 1 base short, with 9 bases between. CDR3: CASSLGPSYEQYF. DNA of the CDR3: TGTGCCAGTAGTCTAGGTCCTTCCTACGAGCAGTACTTC. Based on the CDR3 plus reference TRBV19 and TRBJ2-7, the full variable domain is DGGITQSPKYLFRKEGQNVTLSCEQNLNHDAMYWYRQDPGQGLRLIYYSQIVNDFQKGDIAEGYSVSREKKESFPLTVTSAQKNPTAFYLCASSLGPSYEQYFGPGTRLTVT.

The CDR3 is CASSATASSYNEQFF. The CDR3 nucleotides read TGCGCCAGCAGCGCGACAGCGAGCTCCTACAATGAGCAGTTCTTC. This rearrangement joins TRBV5-1 to TRBJ2-1, with D perhaps matching TRBD1 (5 bases). The CDR3 is 15 amino acids. Germline CDR1 SGHRS, CDR2 YFSETQ. Trimming removed 4 bases at V and 0 bases at J, with 11 bases between.

V is TRBV11-2 and J is TRBJ1-5; D might be TRBD1 (6 bases). The CDR3 extends over 15 amino acids. Looked up from germline, CDR1 is SGHAT and CDR2 is FQNNGV. Trimming shortened V by 5 bases and J by 4 bases, and 15 bases separated the two germline ends. The CDR3 DNA is TGTGCCAGCAGCCGACAGGTTGTGGGAAATCAGCCCCAGCATTTT. It codes for CASSRQVVGNQPQHF.

This clone appeared once. This chain uses TRBV7-8 with TRBJ1-1, with D hard to call. This CDR3 has 13 residues. Germline CDR1 and CDR2: SGHVS and FQNEAQ. V was shortened by 5 bases and J by 2 bases, with 9 bases between the two germline ends. In DNA, the CDR3 is TGTGCCAGCAGCCACTCTCCCAACACTGAAGCTTTCTTT. This codes for CASSHSPNTEAFF.

The rearrangement links TRBV18 to TRBJ2-4; D is possibly TRBD1 (5 bases). Looked up from germline, CDR1 is KGHSH and CDR2 is LQKENI. This CDR3 spans 15 amino acids. Trimming stripped 1 base from V and 3 bases from J, with 10 bases between. The DNA for the CDR3 is TGTGCCAGCTCACCACGACAGAATGACAAAAACATTCAGTACTTC. Translation: CASSPRQNDKNIQYF.

The chain links TRBV19 to TRBJ1-2; the D is unclear. The CDR3 runs to 14 residues. V was shortened by 5 bases and J by 8 bases, with 18 bases between the two germline ends. CDR1 and CDR2 (germline): LNHDA, SQIVND (reference sequence). CDR3 protein: CASSVGLRRGGYTF. DNA for the CDR3: TGTGCCAGTAGTGTTGGACTTAGACGAGGGGGCTACACCTTC.

The chain couples TRBV4-1 to TRBJ1-1; D unclear. Germline-derived CDR1 and CDR2 are MGHRA and YSYEKL. The V gene lost 0 bases and the J gene lost 1 base, with 6 bases spanning the gap. This CDR3 comprises 14 residues. The CDR3 region has the DNA TGCGCCAGCAGCCAAGATCTGGCGAACACTGAAGCTTTCTTT. As protein: CASSQDLANTEAFF.

The gene calls are TRBV9 and TRBJ2-1; TRBD2 agrees at 13 bases. The junction had 6 bases not matched to a gene; V was cut back by 4 bases and J by 5 bases. The germline gives CDR1 SGDLS, CDR2 YYNGEE. This CDR3 spans 16 amino acids. The CDR3 DNA sequence: TGTGCCAGCAGCCCCCCGGGACTAGCGGGGAACAATGAGCAGTTCTTC. Its translation is CASSPPGLAGNNEQFF.

The chain links TRBV7-9 to TRBJ2-1, with no clear D. The V gene lost 5 bases and the J gene lost 7 bases, with 18 bases spanning the gap. Germline-derived CDR1 and CDR2 are SEHNR and FQNEAQ (reference sequence). This CDR3 is built from 15 residues. The CDR3 coding sequence is TGTGCCAGCAGCGAACGACGGGTGGGTACAAATGAGCAGTTCTTC. It specifies CASSERRVGTNEQFF.

A note on this clone: The same CDR3 arises from other DNA sequences in this sample as well. V gene TRBV5-1 combines with J gene TRBJ1-5, with 7 bases identical to TRBD1. V was pared by 2 bases and J by 7 bases, with 3 bases of the junction left unmatched. Germline V gene data show CDR1 as SGHRS and CDR2 as YFSETQ. The CDR3 consists of 13 residues. The CDR3 sequence is CASSLDRDQPQHF. Here the CDR3 DNA reads TGCGCCAGCAGCTTAGACAGGGACCAGCCCCAGCATTTT.

The chain is built from TRBV10-1 and TRBJ2-7; 13 bases line up with TRBD2. The CDR3 is 19 residues long. CDR1 and CDR2 from the germline V gene are WNHNN and SYGVQD (reference sequence). J was trimmed by 6 bases and V by 5 bases; bases with no gene match: 19. The CDR3 loop is CASSKRLAGGPSNSSEQYF. CDR3 nucleotide sequence: TGCGCCAGCAGTAAAAGACTAGCGGGAGGTCCTTCCAACTCTTCCGAGCAGTACTTC.

This chain uses TRBV18 with TRBJ1-1, with 7 nucleotides matching TRBD1. The germline V gene encodes CDR1 KGHSH and CDR2 LQKENI. The CDR3 is made up of 14 amino acids. Trimming took 5 bases from V and 0 from J; bases not matched to a gene: 3. CDR3 bases: TGTGCCAGCTCAGCTGACAGGGTGAACACTGAAGCTTTCTTT. Residues: CASSADRVNTEAFF.

This clone was seen once. The V gene is TRBV4-1, the J gene TRBJ2-5; D is unresolved. CDR1 and CDR2 from the germline V gene are MGHRA and YSYEKL. The CDR3 length is 14 residues. Trimming took 1 base from V and 2 from J, leaving 8 bases between them. The CDR3 loop reads CASSQVLLQETQYF. As DNA, the CDR3 is TGCGCCAGCAGCCAAGTTCTCTTGCAAGAGACCCAGTACTTC.

This clone was seen only a few times. The chain links TRBV19 to TRBJ2-2; 9 nucleotides line up with TRBD1. CDR3 length: 15 residues. The V gene's germline CDR1 is LNHDA and CDR2 SQIVND (reference sequence). Trimming cost V 7 bases and J 5 bases; bases outside gene matches: 8. As DNA, the CDR3 is TGTGCCAGTACCCTGTGGACAGGGGTGACCGGGGAGCTGTTTTTT. It codes for CASTLWTGVTGELFF. Based on the CDR3 plus reference TRBV19 and TRBJ2-2, the full variable domain is DGGITQSPKYLFRKEGQNVTLSCEQNLNHDAMYWYRQDPGQGLRLIYYSQIVNDFQKGDIAEGYSVSREKKESFPLTVTSAQKNPTAFYLCASTLWTGVTGELFFGEGSRLTVL.

V and J are TRBV19 and TRBJ1-1, with D possibly TRBD1 on 5 matching bases. The CDR3 is 12 amino acids. V dropped 5 bases and J dropped 4 bases, with 8 bases sitting between them. The germline V gene has CDR1 LNHDA and CDR2 SQIVND (reference sequence). This chain's CDR3 is CASSQGVTEAFF. CDR3 nucleotides: TGTGCCAGTAGTCAAGGGGTCACTGAAGCTTTCTTT. Drawing the rest from reference TRBV19 and TRBJ1-1, the complete variable domain is DGGITQSPKYLFRKEGQNVTLSCEQNLNHDAMYWYRQDPGQGLRLIYYSQIVNDFQKGDIAEGYSVSREKKESFPLTVTSAQKNPTAFYLCASSQGVTEAFFGQGTRLTVV.

The rearrangement links TRBV6-1 to TRBJ1-1; D is possibly TRBD1 (5 bases). This CDR3 is built from 13 residues. Trimming shortened V by 6 bases and J by 6 bases, and 14 bases separated the two germline ends. CDR1 and CDR2 (germline): MNHNS, SASEGT. CDR3 sequence reads: CASRGAEYAEAFF. The DNA for the CDR3 is TGTGCCAGCAGAGGGGCAGAATACGCTGAAGCTTTCTTT.

This clone was observed a single time. The CDR3 region has the DNA TGTGCCAGCAGTGAAGCTCGACTAGCTAGCAATGAGCAGTTCTTC. It yields the protein CASSEARLASNEQFF. The chain recombines TRBV6-1 with TRBJ2-1; TRBD2 agrees at 7 bases. The CDR3 extends over 15 amino acids. Germline trimming cut 0 bases from V and 6 bases from J; bases unmatched to any gene: 5. The germline CDR1 and CDR2 sequences are MNHNS and SASEGT.